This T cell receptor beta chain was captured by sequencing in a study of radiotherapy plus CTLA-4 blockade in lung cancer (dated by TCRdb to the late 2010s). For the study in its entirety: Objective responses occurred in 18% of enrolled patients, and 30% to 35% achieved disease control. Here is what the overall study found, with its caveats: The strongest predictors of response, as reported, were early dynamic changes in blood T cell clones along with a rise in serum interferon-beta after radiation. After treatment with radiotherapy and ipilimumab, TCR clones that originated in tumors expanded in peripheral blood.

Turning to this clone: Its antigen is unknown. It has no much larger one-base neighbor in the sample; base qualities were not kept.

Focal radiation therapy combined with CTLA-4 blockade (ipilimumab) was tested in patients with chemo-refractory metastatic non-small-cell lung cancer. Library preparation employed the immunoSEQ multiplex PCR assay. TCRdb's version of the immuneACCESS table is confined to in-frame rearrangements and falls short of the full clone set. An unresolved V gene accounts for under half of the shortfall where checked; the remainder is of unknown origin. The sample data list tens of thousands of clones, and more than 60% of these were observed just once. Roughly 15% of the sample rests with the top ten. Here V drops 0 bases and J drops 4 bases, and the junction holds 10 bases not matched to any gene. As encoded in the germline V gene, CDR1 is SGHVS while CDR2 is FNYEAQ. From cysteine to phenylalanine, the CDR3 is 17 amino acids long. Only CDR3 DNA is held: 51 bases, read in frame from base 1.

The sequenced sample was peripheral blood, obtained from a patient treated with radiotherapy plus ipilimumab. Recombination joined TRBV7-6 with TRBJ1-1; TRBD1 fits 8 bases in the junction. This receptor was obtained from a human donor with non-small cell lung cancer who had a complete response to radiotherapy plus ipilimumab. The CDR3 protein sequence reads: CASSLAPSGQVATEAFF. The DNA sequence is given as TGTGCCAGCAGCTTAGCTCCCTCGGGACAGGTTGCCACTGAAGCTTTCTTT.